This T cell receptor (beta chain) was retrieved from a study of type 1 regulatory T cells (TCRdb year 2021). In the study overall: The study characterized an in vitro protocol that generated a Tr1-enriched, alloantigen-specific CD4 T cell product named T-allo10. T-allo10 was under clinical evaluation in patients with hematological malignancies receiving allogeneic hematopoietic stem cell transplantation. Overall results and qualifications from the work: Compared with non-Tr1 cells, Tr1 cells had a narrower TCR repertoire, and the study took this difference to reflect clonal expansion driven by alloantigen.

About this clonotype: The clone's antigen remains unknown. It has no much larger one-base neighbor in the sample; base qualities were not kept.

TCRdb records Illumina MiSeq as the sequencer. Using fastp at Q25 and MiXCR, TCRdb reprocessed the public reads and kept productive beta chains. Records with the same CDR3 protein are collapsed into one entry carrying the most frequent genes and DNA. The sample records 60,000 to 70,000 distinct CDR3 sequences, more than 45% of which are singletons. About 2.1% of the sample rests with the top ten. For this chain, trimming is 5 bases at the V end and 0 bases at the J end, and the number of junction bases without a gene match is 4. Via the germline V gene (reference sequence), CDR1 is DFQATT and CDR2 SNEGSKA. From the cysteine up to the phenylalanine, the CDR3 has a length of 16 residues. The sequence is cut down to CDR3 DNA, 48 bases in frame from base 1.

The V and J segments used are TRBV20-1 and TRBJ2-1, and 13 junctional nucleotides match TRBD2. The receptor was derived from a human donor in good health. Sequenced sample: cultured non-Tr1 T cells, either the whole culture or a sorted T cell fraction (not recorded which). Taken with the paper, the label for cell subset or site translates to: non-Tr1 population from the T-allo10 product. The CDR3: CSAWTSGGLSYNEQFF. The DNA reads as follows: TGCAGTGCTTGGACTAGCGGGGGTCTCTCCTACAATGAGCAGTTCTTC.